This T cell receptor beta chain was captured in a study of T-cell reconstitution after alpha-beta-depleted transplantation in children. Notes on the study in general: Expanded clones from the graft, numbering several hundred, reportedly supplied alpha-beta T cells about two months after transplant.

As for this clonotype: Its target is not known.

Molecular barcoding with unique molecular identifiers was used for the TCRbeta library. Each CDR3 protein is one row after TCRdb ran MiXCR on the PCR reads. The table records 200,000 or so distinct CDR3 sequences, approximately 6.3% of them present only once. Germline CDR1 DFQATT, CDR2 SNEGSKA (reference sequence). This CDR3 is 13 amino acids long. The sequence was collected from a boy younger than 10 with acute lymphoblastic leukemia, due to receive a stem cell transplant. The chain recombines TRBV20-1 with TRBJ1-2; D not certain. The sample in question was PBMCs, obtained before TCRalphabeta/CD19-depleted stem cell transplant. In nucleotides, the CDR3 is TGCAGCATAGATTTTCCGGGCTCCTATGGCTACACCTTC. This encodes CSIDFPGSYGYTF.